This is a list of T cell receptor beta chains from one sample in a study of T cells in Graves' hyperthyroidism and ophthalmopathy. TCRdb re-analysed the multiplex PCR reads in MiXCR, keeping a single row per CDR3 protein. The data show about half a million distinct CDR3 sequences, roughly 20% seen once. Sequencing was carried out using blood. The source of these receptors is a man younger than 35 with Graves' hyperthyroidism. Each CDR3 is given with its conserved first and last residue. The D gene is left open where the match is weak. Clone size is shown for a subset of rows, as once, few, many or a class of expanded clone.

clone size	D gene	J gene	V gene	CDR3 protein	CDR3 DNA
many	-	TRBJ1-1	TRBV12-3/TRBV12-4	CASSLSGFYTEALF	TGTGCCAGCAGTCTATCCGGGTTCTACACTGAAGCTCTCTTT
many	-	TRBJ1-5	TRBV7-8	CASSLSRTDWSNQPQHF	TGTGCCAGCAGCTTATCCCGTACTGACTGGAGCAATCAGCCCCAGCATTTT
few	-	TRBJ1-2	TRBV6-1	CASRRSTGYGYTF	TGTGCCAGCAGAAGAAGTACAGGGTACGGCTACACCTTC
-	-	TRBJ1-5	TRBV30	CAWSVGLNQPQHF	TGTGCCTGGAGTGTCGGACTGAACCAGCCCCAGCATTTT
-	TRBD2	TRBJ2-7	TRBV10-3	CAIAAGGGRHYEQYF	TGTGCCATCGCGGCGGGCGGCGGGAGGCACTACGAGCAGTACTTC
many	-	TRBJ2-5	TRBV9	CASSVVGSEETQYF	TGTGCCAGCAGCGTAGTTGGTTCGGAAGAGACCCAGTACTTC
-	-	TRBJ1-1	TRBV28	CASSHKGTNTEAFF	TGTGCCAGCAGTCACAAGGGTACGAACACTGAAGCTTTCTTT
-	-	TRBJ2-5	TRBV7-8	CASSLEPGSLETQYF	TGTGCCAGCAGCTTAGAGCCGGGGAGTCTGGAGACCCAGTACTTC
few	-	TRBJ2-2	TRBV7-8	CASSLARQIRLNTGELFF	TGTGCCAGCAGCTTAGCGCGGCAAATCCGTTTAAACACCGGGGAGCTGTTTTTT
-	-	TRBJ2-5	TRBV6-5	CASSYPTSFLPETQYF	TGTGCCAGCAGTTACCCGACTAGTTTTTTGCCAGAGACCCAGTACTTC
-	-	TRBJ1-1	TRBV28	CASSPSWIEAFF	TGTGCCAGCAGTCCCAGCTGGATTGAAGCTTTCTTT
many	-	TRBJ1-2	TRBV6-1	CASSENTDQNYGYTF	TGTGCCAGCAGTGAAAACACGGACCAGAACTATGGCTACACCTTC
few	-	TRBJ2-3	TRBV10-3	CAIRAVGGAGDTQYF	TGTGCCATCAGGGCGGTGGGGGGGGCTGGAGATACGCAGTATTTT
few	-	TRBJ2-7	TRBV20-1	CSARDQGQSPYEQYF	TGCAGTGCTAGAGATCAAGGACAATCCCCCTACGAGCAGTACTTC
many	-	TRBJ2-7	TRBV15	CATSRVGSGYEQYF	TGTGCCACCAGCAGAGTGGGTAGCGGCTACGAGCAGTACTTC
-	-	TRBJ1-2	TRBV30	CAWSREQGFFYGYTF	TGTGCCTGGAGCCGGGAGCAGGGCTTTTTCTATGGCTACACCTTC
-	-	TRBJ1-5	TRBV12-3/TRBV12-4	CASSFGNSNQPQHF	TGTGCCAGCAGTTTCGGGAATAGCAATCAGCCCCAGCATTTT
many	-	TRBJ2-7	TRBV11-2	CASSFLQGVGEQYF	TGTGCCAGCAGCTTCTTACAGGGCGTGGGCGAGCAGTACTTC
many	-	TRBJ2-5	TRBV12-3/TRBV12-4	CASSGPAVGGTQYF	TGTGCCAGCAGTGGGCCTGCGGTCGGAGGGACCCAGTACTTC
few	TRBD1	TRBJ1-2	TRBV3-1	CASSQDRDRDPDYGYTF	TGTGCCAGCAGCCAAGATCGGGACAGGGATCCGGACTATGGCTACACCTTC
few	-	TRBJ2-5	TRBV28	CASSLVQAPYQETQYF	TGTGCCAGCAGTTTAGTCCAGGCTCCGTACCAAGAGACCCAGTACTTC
many	TRBD1	TRBJ1-5	TRBV28	CASSQQGTGRNQPQHF	TGTGCCAGCAGCCAACAGGGGACGGGGCGCAATCAGCCCCAGCATTTT
many	-	TRBJ2-7	TRBV29-1	CSVVGAEYEQYF	TGCAGCGTTGTTGGGGCCGAATACGAGCAGTACTTC
many	-	TRBJ2-7	TRBV12-3/TRBV12-4	CASSLGGISYEQYF	TGTGCCAGCAGTCTAGGGGGAATCTCCTACGAGCAGTACTTC
-	-	TRBJ2-6	TRBV6-1	CASMAGVSGANVLTF	TGTGCCAGCATGGCAGGGGTCTCTGGGGCCAACGTCCTGACTTTC
many	TRBD1	TRBJ1-1	TRBV10-3	CAISDGQGAGTEAFF	TGTGCCATCAGTGATGGGCAGGGGGCTGGCACTGAAGCTTTCTTT
-	-	TRBJ1-5	TRBV5-5	CASSWGPLEGGQPQHF	TGTGCCAGCAGCTGGGGGCCCCTCGAGGGAGGTCAGCCCCAGCATTTT
many	-	TRBJ1-1	TRBV9	CASSPENVLMNTEAFF	TGTGCCAGCAGCCCAGAAAATGTCCTCATGAACACTGAAGCTTTCTTT
-	-	TRBJ2-2	TRBV28	CASSLLSPGELFF	TGTGCCAGCAGTTTACTTTCTCCCGGGGAGCTGTTTTTT
few	-	TRBJ2-7	TRBV10-3	CATQTQGGQFVQYF	TGTGCCACCCAGACGCAGGGGGGGCAGTTTGTGCAGTACTTC
many	-	TRBJ2-5	TRBV2	CASSDAVQETQYF	TGTGCCAGCAGTGATGCAGTACAAGAGACCCAGTACTTC
many	-	TRBJ2-7	TRBV11-2	CASSFARTNEQYF	TGTGCCAGCAGCTTCGCTCGTACAAACGAGCAGTACTTC
many	TRBD1	TRBJ2-5	TRBV12-3/TRBV12-4	CASSLGTGQYF	TGTGCCAGCAGTTTAGGGACAGGGCAGTACTTC
-	-	TRBJ2-7	TRBV6-2/TRBV6-3	CASSYKVMADYPSYEQYF	TGTGCCAGCAGTTACAAAGTTATGGCGGACTATCCCTCCTACGAGCAGTACTTC
many	-	TRBJ1-2	TRBV7-2	CASRSTYGYTF	TGTGCCAGCAGATCTACCTATGGCTACACCTTC
many	-	TRBJ1-2	TRBV28	CASRMTGGYTF	TGTGCCAGCAGGATGACGGGTGGCTACACCTTC
many	-	TRBJ1-3	TRBV12-3/TRBV12-4	CASSRQGIRNTIYF	TGTGCCAGCAGCCGCCAGGGAATTAGAAACACCATATATTTT
many	-	TRBJ2-2	TRBV15	CATSRVTGELFF	TGTGCCACCAGCAGGGTAACCGGGGAGCTGTTTTTT
few	-	TRBJ1-4	TRBV2	CASRTELTEKLFF	TGTGCCAGCCGGACAGAGTTGACTGAAAAACTGTTTTTT
few	-	TRBJ1-1	TRBV6-1	CASSEAGQSTEAFF	TGTGCCAGCAGTGAAGCCGGGCAGTCTACTGAAGCTTTCTTT
few	-	TRBJ1-5	TRBV7-9	CASSLGGYRQPQHF	TGTGCCAGCAGCTTAGGGGGTTACCGTCAGCCCCAGCATTTT
many	-	TRBJ2-7	TRBV27	CASIPQGGHEQYF	TGTGCCAGCATCCCCCAGGGGGGCCACGAGCAGTACTTC
many	-	TRBJ1-5	TRBV30	CAWSVQSNQPQHF	TGTGCCTGGAGTGTACAAAGCAATCAGCCCCAGCATTTT
few	-	TRBJ2-5	TRBV11-1	CASSSLGTGAPQETQYF	TGTGCCAGCAGCTCCCTGGGGACGGGGGCGCCGCAAGAGACCCAGTACTTC
few	-	TRBJ2-3	TRBV20-1	CSASGLMRGRVDTQYF	TGCAGTGCTAGTGGATTAATGAGGGGTAGGGTAGATACGCAGTATTTT
few	-	TRBJ2-7	TRBV6-1	CASSEGLQSSFEQYF	TGTGCCAGCAGTGAAGGCCTACAGTCCTCTTTCGAGCAGTACTTC
-	-	TRBJ2-7	TRBV6-5	CASSYSAGPYEQYF	TGTGCCAGCAGTTACTCGGCAGGTCCCTACGAGCAGTACTTC
-	-	TRBJ2-7	TRBV12-3/TRBV12-4	CASSTTGSREQYF	TGTGCCAGCAGCACAACCGGTTCAAGGGAGCAGTACTTC
few	-	TRBJ1-2	TRBV6-1	CASSVATYGYTF	TGTGCCAGCAGTGTAGCGACATATGGTTACACCTTC
many	-	TRBJ2-5	TRBV11-2	CASTNDVQETQYF	TGTGCCAGCACCAACGATGTCCAAGAGACCCAGTACTTC
many	TRBD1	TRBJ1-1	TRBV6-1	CASSERGTEGTEAFF	TGTGCCAGCAGTGAACGGGGGACAGAGGGCACTGAAGCTTTCTTT
many	-	TRBJ2-3	TRBV19	CASRTPGGGTDTQYF	TGTGCCAGTAGAACCCCAGGGGGGGGAACAGATACGCAGTATTTT
-	-	TRBJ2-7	TRBV30	CAWKGIYEQYF	TGTGCCTGGAAAGGCATATACGAGCAGTACTTC
many	-	TRBJ2-2	TRBV7-8	CASSRGARVATGELFF	TGTGCCAGCAGCCGGGGCGCCAGGGTCGCCACCGGGGAGCTGTTTTTT
many	-	TRBJ2-5	TRBV6-2/TRBV6-3	CASSLNPGQETQYF	TGTGCCAGCAGCCTAAATCCGGGACAAGAGACCCAGTACTTC
many	-	TRBJ1-1	TRBV20-1	CSARGFTWGAGAEAFF	TGCAGTGCTAGAGGTTTCACCTGGGGCGCGGGGGCTGAAGCTTTCTTT
many	-	TRBJ1-2	TRBV28	CASSSFPRGYGYTF	TGTGCCAGCAGTTCTTTCCCAAGGGGCTATGGCTACACCTTC